The sequence of this TCR beta chain was determined in a study of blood T cell repertoires in COVID-19. Turning to the study itself: From the United States, Italy and Spain came samples of acute and convalescent COVID-19. PBMCs, B-cell-depleted T cells, or T cells were the source of the cDNA or gDNA that made up the material.

Original methodology: Cell counts per sample came from amplifying reference gene primers. Profiled with immunoSEQ multiplex PCR; TCRdb holds only in-frame clones, not every one. V, J and clone size are taken as reported in that table, and D and trimming were inferred from the DNA itself. This sample has approximately 180,000 clones, with roughly 85% found just once. V lost 0 bases to trimming and J lost 1 base; unmatched junction nucleotides: 2. This CDR3 is 16 amino acids long. The germline V gene has CDR1 MRHNA and CDR2 SNTAGT. J is TRBJ2-1 and V is TRBV6-4, with TRBD2 matching 8 bases. The receptor's source is a human donor with active or convalescent COVID-19. The donor label of this sample is uncertain. The source material was peripheral blood. The CDR3 DNA is TGTGCCAGCAGTGACTCGGTAGCGGGATCCTACAATGAGCAGTTCTTC. Translated: CASSDSVAGSYNEQFF.